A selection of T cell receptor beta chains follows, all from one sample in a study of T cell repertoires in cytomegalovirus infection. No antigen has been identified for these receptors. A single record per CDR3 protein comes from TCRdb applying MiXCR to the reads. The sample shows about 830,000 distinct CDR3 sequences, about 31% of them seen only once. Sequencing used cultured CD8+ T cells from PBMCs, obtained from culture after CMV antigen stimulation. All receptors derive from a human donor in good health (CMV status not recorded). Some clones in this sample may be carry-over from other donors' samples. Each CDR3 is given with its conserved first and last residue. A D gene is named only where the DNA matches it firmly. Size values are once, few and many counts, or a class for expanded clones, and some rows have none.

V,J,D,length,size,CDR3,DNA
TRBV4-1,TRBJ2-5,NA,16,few,CASSQEGLGPKETQYF,TGCGCCAGCAGCCAAGAAGGGTTGGGCCCTAAGGAGACCCAGTACTTC
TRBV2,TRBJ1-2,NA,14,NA,CATQPGQGPGGYTF,TGTGCCACCCAGCCGGGGCAGGGACCCGGGGGCTACACCTTC
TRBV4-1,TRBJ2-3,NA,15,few,CASSQVKLGTDTQYF,TGCGCCAGCAGCCAAGTGAAGTTGGGCACAGATACGCAGTATTTT
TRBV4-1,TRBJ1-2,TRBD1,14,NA,CASSQEGQGAGYTF,TGCGCCAGCAGCCAAGAAGGACAGGGGGCCGGCTACACCTTC
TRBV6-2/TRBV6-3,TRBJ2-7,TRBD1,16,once,CASRHSRQGTSYEQYF,TGTGCCAGCAGACATTCCAGACAGGGGACTTCTTACGAGCAGTACTTC
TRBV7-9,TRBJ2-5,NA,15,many,CASSSYIRDRETQYF,TGTGCCAGCAGCTCCTACATCAGGGATCGGGAGACCCAGTACTTC
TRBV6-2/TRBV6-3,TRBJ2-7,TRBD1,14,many,CASSYAGTAYEQYF,TGTGCCAGCAGTTACGCCGGGACAGCCTACGAGCAGTACTTC
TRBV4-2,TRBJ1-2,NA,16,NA,CASSPSSGQTNYGYTF,TGTGCCAGCAGCCCGTCCTCGGGGCAGACTAACTATGGCTACACCTTC
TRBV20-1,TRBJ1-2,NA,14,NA,CSARDGGSYYGYTF,TGCAGTGCTAGAGACGGGGGGTCCTACTATGGCTACACCTTC
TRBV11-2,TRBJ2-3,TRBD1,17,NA,CASSLGPGQTSTDTQYF,TGTGCCAGCAGCTTGGGACCGGGACAGACTAGCACAGATACGCAGTATTTT
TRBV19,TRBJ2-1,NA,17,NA,CASSIDWGTEAYNEQFF,TGTGCCAGTAGTATAGATTGGGGGACTGAAGCCTACAATGAGCAGTTCTTC
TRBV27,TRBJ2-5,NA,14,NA,CASSFGGLVETQYF,TGTGCCAGCAGTTTTGGCGGGCTTGTGGAGACCCAGTACTTC
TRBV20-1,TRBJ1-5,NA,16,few,CSARVLGPGGNQPQHF,TGCAGTGCTAGAGTCCTGGGACCCGGGGGGAATCAGCCCCAGCATTTT
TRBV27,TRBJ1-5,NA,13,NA,CASSLNTAQPQHF,TGTGCCAGCAGTTTAAACACAGCTCAGCCCCAGCATTTT
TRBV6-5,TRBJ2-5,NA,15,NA,CASSYSGEYQETQYF,TGTGCCAGCAGTTACTCGGGAGAGTACCAAGAGACCCAGTACTTC
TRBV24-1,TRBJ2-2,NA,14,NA,CATAGHSNTGELFF,TGTGCCACCGCGGGACATTCGAACACCGGGGAGCTGTTTTTT
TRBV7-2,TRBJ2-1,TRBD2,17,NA,CASGSGLAGAWGHEQFF,TGTGCCAGCGGCTCAGGACTAGCGGGGGCCTGGGGGCATGAGCAGTTCTTC
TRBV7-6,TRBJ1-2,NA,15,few,CASSSSGGVNYGYTF,TGTGCCAGCAGCTCCTCGGGAGGGGTGAACTATGGCTACACCTTC
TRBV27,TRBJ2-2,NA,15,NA,CASSFQLSGTGELFF,TGTGCCAGCAGTTTTCAGCTGTCGGGCACCGGGGAGCTGTTTTTT
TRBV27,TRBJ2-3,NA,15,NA,CASSLSRPFRDTQYF,TGTGCCAGCAGTTTATCGCGGCCTTTTAGAGATACGCAGTATTTT
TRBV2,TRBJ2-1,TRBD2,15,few,CASTERDYFMNEQFF,TGTGCCAGCACCGAACGGGACTACTTTATGAATGAGCAGTTCTTC
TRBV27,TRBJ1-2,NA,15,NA,CASSLWAEDNYGYTF,TGTGCCAGCAGTTTATGGGCAGAAGACAACTATGGCTACACCTTC
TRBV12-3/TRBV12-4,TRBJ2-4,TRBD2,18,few,CASSGTSESEKAKNIQYF,TGTGCCAGCAGTGGGACTAGCGAGTCAGAAAAGGCCAAAAACATTCAGTACTTC
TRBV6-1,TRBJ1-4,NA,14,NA,CASSEYRTRYKLFF,TGTGCCAGCAGTGAATACCGGACGCGTTATAAACTGTTTTTT
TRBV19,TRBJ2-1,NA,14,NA,CASSMGSYYNEQFF,TGTGCCAGTAGTATGGGCAGTTACTACAATGAGCAGTTCTTC
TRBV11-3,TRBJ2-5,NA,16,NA,CASSPLGGGHQETQYF,TGTGCCAGCAGCCCCCTGGGGGGCGGACACCAAGAGACCCAGTACTTC
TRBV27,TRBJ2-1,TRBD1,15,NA,CASSRGQGAENEQFF,TGTGCCAGCAGCCGTGGACAGGGGGCGGAAAATGAGCAGTTCTTC
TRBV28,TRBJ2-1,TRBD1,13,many,CASSGQAYNEQFF,TGTGCCTCTTCGGGACAGGCGTACAATGAGCAGTTCTTC
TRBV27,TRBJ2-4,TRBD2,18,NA,CASSPGTSGGLAKNIQYF,TGTGCCAGCAGTCCCGGGACTAGCGGGGGGCTAGCCAAAAACATTCAGTACTTC
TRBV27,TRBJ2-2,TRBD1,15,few,CASSPGQGYAGELFF,TGTGCCAGCAGCCCGGGACAGGGCTATGCCGGGGAGCTGTTTTTT
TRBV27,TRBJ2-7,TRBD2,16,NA,CASSFVAGGPEYEQYF,TGTGCCAGCAGTTTTGTAGCGGGGGGGCCGGAATACGAGCAGTACTTC
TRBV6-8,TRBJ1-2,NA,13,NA,CASSYNWLYGYTF,TGTGCCAGCAGTTACAATTGGCTCTATGGCTACACCTTC
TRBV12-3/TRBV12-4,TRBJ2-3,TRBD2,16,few,CASSFLGGLGPDTQYF,TGTGCCAGCAGTTTTCTGGGGGGACTAGGTCCAGATACGCAGTATTTT
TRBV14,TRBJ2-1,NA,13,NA,CASSQGQGKEQFF,TGTGCCAGCAGCCAAGGGCAGGGGAAGGAGCAGTTCTTC
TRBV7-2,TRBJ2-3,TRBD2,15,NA,CANTSTGLAVDTQYF,TGTGCCAACACTTCAACGGGACTAGCGGTAGATACGCAGTATTTT
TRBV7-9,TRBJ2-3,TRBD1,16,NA,CASSNLDRGFTDTQYF,TGTGCCAGCAGCAACCTGGACAGGGGGTTCACAGATACGCAGTATTTT
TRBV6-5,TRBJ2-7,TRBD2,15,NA,CASSPSSGGAYEQYF,TGTGCCAGCAGTCCATCTAGCGGGGGGGCCTACGAGCAGTACTTC
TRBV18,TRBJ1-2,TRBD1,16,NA,CASSPPGTGYPHGYTF,TGTGCCAGCTCACCACCGGGGACAGGGTATCCACATGGCTACACCTTC